This TCR beta chain was captured by sequencing in a study of cytomegalovirus exposure and HLA in healthy donors. Broader study findings: As a later analysis showed, several of the most significant clusters appeared to be linked to common viral pathogens. A later examination showed that TCR association rates differed by HLA locus, with DRB1 most and HLA-C fewest. It was reported in a later analysis that an Asian-associated ancestry cluster showed fewer N-insertions than the approximately 690-donor mean.

The CDR3 covers 15 residues. The PCR used 60 Vbeta and 13 Jbeta primers. In the original processing: A later analysis counted 80 million or so unique TCR beta chains, about 10 million shared. Clones were sequenced by immunoSEQ multiplex PCR, and TCRdb holds only the in-frame ones, with some missing. The V and J calls and the clone size are those of that table, but D and trimming were determined from the DNA. Of over 100,000 clones listed, roughly four fifths are singletons. For this clone: No antigen is known for it.

The clonotype originates from a woman aged 45-60 years in good health and CMV-seropositive. The sample consisted of PBMCs. V gene TRBV21-1 combines with J gene TRBJ1-4. TRBV21-1 is a listed pseudogene. The chain's CDR3 is CASTSRLATNEKLFF. In DNA, the CDR3 is TGTGCCAGCACCAGTAGACTCGCAACTAATGAAAAACTGTTTTTT.